This TCR beta chain originates from a study of T cell changes during pregnancy in multiple sclerosis (dated by TCRdb to about 2019). Study-level background: In women with multiple sclerosis, the researchers looked at how the T cell repertoire shifted as pregnancy progressed.

Libraries were made using the immunoSEQ multiplex PCR assay. TCRdb limited this immuneACCESS table to in-frame rearrangements with V and J called. A share of clones is missing; checked studies link under half to unresolved V genes, and the rest is unexplained. The sample profile shows 50,000 to 60,000 clones; nearly 95% of them were found once. 0.25% to 0.3% of the sample is taken by the ten largest. V gives up 3 bases and J gives up 2 bases, and the segment between their germline ends measures 7 bases. CDR1 is given as SEHNR and CDR2 as FQNEAQ, both from the germline V gene (reference sequence). The CDR3 goes from the cysteine to the phenylalanine over 13 residues. Only the CDR3 region is kept as DNA, spanning 39 bases read in frame from base 1. A note on this clone: Its recognized antigen is unknown. There are no base qualities to consult, and no much larger clone falls within one base.

This TCR came from a female donor with multiple sclerosis, enrolled in a pregnancy study. The chain was built from TRBV7-9 and TRBJ1-2; TRBD1 is a possible D gene, resting on 5 matching bases. The sample in question was CD4+ T cells from peripheral blood mononuclear cells, obtained in the second trimester of pregnancy. Read as DNA, the sequence is TGTGCCAGCAGCTTCTCAGGGAACTATGGCTACACCTTC. Translated, it reads CASSFSGNYGYTF.